This passage covers 16 T cell receptor beta chains from one sample sequenced in a study of blood T cell repertoires in COVID-19. The repertoire was sequenced with immunoSEQ multiplex PCR; TCRdb's copy has only in-frame clones and lacks some. The sample consists of 90,000 to 100,000 clones, approximately 82% of them appearing once. Sequences were obtained from peripheral blood. The origin of the receptors is a man aged 65 to 85 with acute or convalescent COVID-19.

V and J are TRBV7-6 and TRBJ2-1; no firm D call. This CDR3 is 15 amino acids long. The V and J ends lost 1 base and 0 bases respectively, with 7 bases between them. Germline assignment: CDR1 SGHVS and CDR2 FNYEAQ. CDR3 nucleotide sequence: TGTGCCAGCAGCTTAGTTGGCGGCTCCTACAATGAGCAGTTCTTC. Amino acid sequence: CASSLVGGSYNEQFF.

This chain links TRBV5-6 with TRBJ1-2, with D possibly TRBD1 on 6 matching bases. This CDR3 has 15 residues. Germline lookup yields CDR1 SGHDT and CDR2 YYEEEE. Trimming took off 2 bases at V and 8 bases at J, with 19 bases between the two ends. CDR3 loop: CASSLFRGNLGGYTF. The CDR3 coding sequence is TGTGCCAGCAGCTTATTCAGGGGAAACCTAGGAGGCTACACCTTC.

The chain links TRBV7-2 to TRBJ1-4, with D possibly TRBD1 on 6 matching bases. Germline V gene data show CDR1 as SGHTA and CDR2 as FQGNSA. This CDR3 comprises 14 residues. With 5 bases removed from V and 7 bases from J, the gap between germline ends came to 14 bases. CDR3 protein: CASSPTGPGEKLFF. CDR3 bases: TGTGCCAGCAGCCCGACAGGCCCAGGTGAAAAACTGTTTTTT.

With respect to this clone: The sample has other DNA sequences that encode this CDR3 too. CDR3: CASSLSGKLFF. The DNA for the CDR3 is TGTGCCAGCAGTTTATCGGGAAAACTGTTTTTT. V and J are TRBV12-3 or TRBV12-4 and TRBJ1-4; D unclear. The germline V and J ends were trimmed by 2 bases and 10 bases, with 5 bases remaining between them. This CDR3 spans 11 amino acids.

There are a few counts of this clone. The chain combines TRBV2 with TRBJ1-4, with 9 bases aligning to TRBD1. The length of the CDR3 is 14 residues. The junction had 12 bases not matched to a gene; V was cut back by 8 bases and J by 11 bases. Germline values: CDR1 SNHLY, CDR2 FYNNEI. In nucleotides, the CDR3 is TGTGCCAGCCACCGCAGGGACAGGGTCGACAAACTGTTTTTT. It yields the protein CASHRRDRVDKLFF.

The chain combines TRBV6-2 or TRBV6-3 with TRBJ1-3; a weak D match, TRBD1 (6 bases). Germline values: CDR1 MNHEY, CDR2 SVGEGT. V was shortened by 5 bases and J by 1 base, with 15 bases between the two germline ends. The CDR3 consists of 16 residues. The CDR3 DNA reads as TGTGCCAGCAGTCCGGACAGAAGTCCTTCTGGAAACACCATATATTTT. Protein product: CASSPDRSPSGNTIYF.

The chain combines TRBV14 with TRBJ1-1; weak D call: TRBD1 (6 bases). V lost 4 bases to trimming and J lost 0 bases, with 9 bases between them. Germline lookup yields CDR1 SGHDN and CDR2 FVKESK. The CDR3 spans 14 residues. Written as DNA, the CDR3 is TGTGCCAGCAGCCCCCAGGGGATGAACACTGAAGCTTTCTTT. It translates to CASSPQGMNTEAFF.

This clone was observed once. The V and J genes are TRBV30 and TRBJ2-7; 10 nucleotides line up with TRBD1. This CDR3 spans 14 amino acids. V gave up 3 bases and J gave up 2 bases; unmatched junction bases: 4. The V gene's germline CDR1 is GTSNPN and CDR2 SVGIG (reference sequence). In DNA form, the CDR3 reads TGTGCCTGGAGACTCGGACAGGGGGCCTACGAGCAGTACTTC. The encoded protein is CAWRLGQGAYEQYF.

This clone was detected once. The rearrangement uses TRBV6-5 and TRBJ2-6; a weak D match, TRBD1 (5 bases). The CDR3 loop spans 15 amino acids. Looked up from germline, CDR1 is MNHEY and CDR2 is SVGAGI. V lost 8 bases to trimming and J lost 0 bases, with 11 bases between them. The CDR3 region has the DNA TGTGCCAGCCGACAGATTCGCTCTGGGGCCAACGTCCTGACTTTC. This gives the protein CASRQIRSGANVLTF.

J is TRBJ2-2 and V is TRBV10-1, with a tentative D call TRBD1 (6 bases). The CDR3 is 13 residues long. V dropped 1 base and J dropped 7 bases, with 7 bases sitting between them. CDR1 is WNHNN and CDR2 is SYGVQD in the germline V gene (reference sequence). The CDR3: CASSEWTDGELFF. CDR3 in DNA: TGCGCCAGCAGTGAGTGGACAGACGGGGAGCTGTTTTTT.

This chain joins TRBV7-2 and TRBJ2-5; D possibly corresponds to TRBD2 (6 bases). CDR3 size: 15 residues. Trimming left V 5 bases short and J 5 bases short, with 18 bases between. Germline assignment: CDR1 SGHTA and CDR2 FQGNSA. CDR3 region: CASSVTSAQWETQYF. Written as DNA, the CDR3 is TGTGCCAGCAGCGTGACTAGTGCCCAATGGGAGACCCAGTACTTC.

The V gene is TRBV5-4, the J gene TRBJ1-2; 8 nucleotides match TRBD1. V was clipped by 3 bases and J by 8 bases; unmatched bases: 12. Germline CDR1 SGHNT, CDR2 YYREEE (reference sequence). The CDR3 spans 15 residues. CDR3 amino acids: CASSSTPQGEKGYTF. CDR3 nucleotide sequence: TGTGCCAGCAGCTCGACTCCACAGGGGGAGAAGGGCTACACCTTC.

The V and J genes are TRBV10-3 and TRBJ2-1; 8 bases agree with TRBD2. This CDR3 contains 14 residues. The V segment lost 10 bases and the J segment 9 bases; nucleotides outside the gene matches: 14. CDR1 and CDR2 from the germline V gene are ENHRY and SYGVKD. The CDR3 protein is CATSPGLGRCEQFF. The DNA of the CDR3 is TGTGCCACGTCCCCGGGACTAGGGCGCTGTGAGCAGTTCTTC.

This sequence joins TRBV5-1 and TRBJ1-1; D ambiguous. V was clipped by 0 bases and J by 1 base, with 7 bases between them. Looked up from germline, CDR1 is SGHRS and CDR2 is YFSETQ. This CDR3 has 14 residues. The DNA of the CDR3 is TGCGCCAGCAGCTTGGATCAGGCGAACACTGAAGCTTTCTTT. Its translation: CASSLDQANTEAFF.

The J gene is TRBJ1-1, the V gene TRBV3-1 (or the pseudogene TRBV3-2); 9 bases agree with TRBD1. The V segment lost 3 bases and the J segment 5 bases; nucleotides outside the gene matches: 7. Germline loops: CDR1 LGHDT, CDR2 YNNKEL (reference sequence). The CDR3 has 15 residues. The chain's CDR3 is CASSQTGGIRTEAFF. Here the CDR3 DNA reads TGTGCCAGCAGCCAGACAGGGGGAATTCGGACTGAAGCTTTCTTT.

J is TRBJ2-5 and V is TRBV18, with 16 bases that match TRBD2. V gave up 4 bases and J gave up 9 bases; unmatched junction bases: 2. Germline CDR1 is KGHSH and CDR2 is LQKENI. This CDR3 has 14 residues. CDR3 nucleotides: TGTGCCAGCTCACAAGGGACTAGCGGGAGGGCCCAGTACTTC. The encoded protein is CASSQGTSGRAQYF.